The clone carrying this T cell receptor (beta chain) showed up just a few times. V shed 5 bases and J 2 bases; nucleotides not matched to a gene: 11. Germline V lookup: CDR1 SGHVS, CDR2 FQNEAQ. The CDR3 contains 17 residues. This record comes from a study of ipilimumab plus nivolumab after autologous stem cell transplantation. Study as a whole: Patients received a median of about five ipilimumab and 8 or 9 nivolumab doses. DLBCL patients had primary refractory or relapsed disease.

TCRdb's table, derived via immunoSEQ multiplex PCR, lists solely in-frame clones and lacks some. Altogether around 15,000 clones are present, about 81% being singletons, with the ten largest covering around 20%. The TCR sequence derives from a male donor with diffuse large B-cell lymphoma. V usage is TRBV7-8 and J usage is TRBJ2-7; 11 positions agree with TRBD2. Specimen: PBMCs, collected in a trial of ipilimumab plus nivolumab as post-transplant consolidation. For the CDR3, the DNA is TGTGCCAGCAGCCTACTACCCGGGACTAGCGGACCCTACGAGCAGTACTTC. Encoded protein: CASSLLPGTSGPYEQYF.